Listed here are 15 T cell receptor beta chains from one sample, sequenced in a study of cytomegalovirus exposure and HLA in healthy donors. PCR involved 60 Vbeta and 13 Jbeta primers. Sequencing used immunoSEQ multiplex PCR; TCRdb keeps in-frame clones, though not all of them. The data contain roughly 150,000 clones, approximately 80% of them singletons. Sequencing was performed on PBMCs. Receptors were obtained from a man aged 35-49 years in good health and CMV-seropositive.

As DNA, the CDR3 is TGTGCCAGCAGCCAAGCGGGAATCTACAATGAGCAGTTCTTC. Translating gives CASSQAGIYNEQFF. This chain joins TRBV7-2 and TRBJ2-1; 7 nucleotides line up with TRBD2. CDR1 is SGHTA, CDR2 FQGNSA, per germline. The CDR3 is 14 residues long. V shed 5 bases and J 3 bases; nucleotides not matched to a gene: 4.

This clone was seen once. The chain links TRBV5-1 to TRBJ2-1; a weak D match, TRBD1 (5 bases). V was trimmed by 4 bases and J by 5 bases, leaving 16 bases between them. CDR3 size: 15 residues. Looked up from germline, CDR1 is SGHRS and CDR2 is YFSETQ. CDR3 residues: CASSLQGNAHNEQFF. The DNA of the CDR3 is TGCGCCAGCAGCCTGCAGGGAAACGCACACAATGAGCAGTTCTTC.

The chain recombines TRBV5-4 with TRBJ2-3, with unresolved D. V lost 4 bases to trimming and J lost 3 bases, with 3 bases between them. Germline values: CDR1 SGHNT, CDR2 YYREEE (reference sequence). This CDR3 comprises 11 residues. The DNA of the CDR3 is TGTGCCAGCAGCCTGACAGATACGCAGTATTTT. Translated, it gives CASSLTDTQYF. Full variable domain (missing parts from reference TRBV5-4 and TRBJ2-3): ETGVTQSPTHLIKTRGQQVTLRCSSQSGHNTVSWYQQALGQGPQFIFQYYREEENGRGNFPPRFSGLQFPNYSSELNVNALELDDSALYLCASSLTDTQYFGPGTRLTVL.

The chain uses TRBV7-2 and TRBJ1-6; 9 positions agree with TRBD1. This CDR3 has 16 residues. Losses at the gene ends were 3 bases for V and 7 bases for J; bases not matched to a gene: 7. The germline V gene has CDR1 SGHTA and CDR2 FQGNSA. The CDR3 DNA follows: TGTGCCAGCAGCTTTGGTCTGGGACAGGGAAATTCACCCCTCCACTTT. Translating it yields CASSFGLGQGNSPLHF.

The chain recombines TRBV5-1 with TRBJ1-1, with D hard to call. The germline gives CDR1 SGHRS, CDR2 YFSETQ. Trimming took 0 bases from V and 1 from J, leaving 4 bases between them. This CDR3 contains 13 residues. The CDR3 region has the DNA TGCGCCAGCAGCTTGGCAGAGAACACTGAAGCTTTCTTT. This translates into CASSLAENTEAFF.

This chain uses TRBV7-8 with TRBJ1-2, with D hard to call. Germline-derived CDR1 and CDR2 are SGHVS and FQNEAQ. The CDR3 has 14 amino acids. Trimming took 5 bases from V and 2 from J, leaving 12 bases between them. CDR3 region: CASSRARGNYGYTF. CDR3 nucleotides: TGTGCCAGCAGCCGGGCGCGGGGAAACTATGGCTACACCTTC. The full variable domain, rest sourced from reference TRBV7-8 and TRBJ1-2, is GAGVSQSPRYKVAKRGQDVALRCDPISGHVSLFWYQQALGQGPEFLTYFQNEAQLDKSGLPSDRFFAERPEGSVSTLKIQRTQQEDSAVYLCASSRARGNYGYTFGSGTRLTVV.

In this sample, this clone turned up a few times. V and J are TRBV5-6 and TRBJ1-3; 7 bases fit TRBD1. This CDR3 has 17 amino acids. The germline gives CDR1 SGHDT, CDR2 YYEEEE. Trimming cost V 1 base and J 4 bases; bases outside gene matches: 11. CDR3 bases: TGTGCCAGCAGCTTGTGGGGCTTGGGGACAGCCGGAAACACCATATATTTT. Protein: CASSLWGLGTAGNTIYF.

This rearrangement joins TRBV29-1 to TRBJ2-3; 7 bases match TRBD2. This CDR3 has 14 residues. Germline V gene data show CDR1 as SQVTM and CDR2 as ANQGSEA. Losses at the gene ends were 7 bases for V and 4 bases for J; bases not matched to a gene: 11. The CDR3 protein is CSAGWAGVADTQYF. The CDR3 nucleotides read TGCAGCGCTGGGTGGGCGGGAGTAGCAGATACGCAGTATTTT.

The V and J genes are TRBV11-3 and TRBJ2-2; D is ambiguous. The CDR3 covers 12 residues. CDR1 is SGHNT, CDR2 YENEEA, per germline. V lost 5 bases, J lost 4 bases, and 5 bases lay in between. This chain's CDR3 is CASSPSTGELFF. CDR3 nucleotides: TGTGCCAGCAGCCCCTCCACCGGGGAGCTGTTTTTT.

The chain uses TRBV6-1 and TRBJ2-3, with 9 bases matching TRBD2. Germline lookup yields CDR1 MNHNS and CDR2 SASEGT. The V gene end was trimmed by 11 bases and the J gene end by 0 bases; junction bases not matched to a gene: 9. CDR3 size: 15 residues. CDR3 residues: CAAGGRARSTDTQYF. The CDR3 DNA follows: TGTGCCGCAGGCGGGAGGGCCCGGAGCACAGATACGCAGTATTTT.

Of note for this clone: Other DNA sequences within the sample encode an identical CDR3. The chain carries TRBV9 and TRBJ2-3; 8 positions agree with TRBD1. CDR1 is SGDLS and CDR2 is YYNGEE in the germline V gene. After removal of 3 bases from V and 3 bases from J, the junction contained 6 bases not matched to a gene. The CDR3 extends over 15 amino acids. The CDR3 DNA follows: TGTGCCAGCAGCGCGAGACAGGGGACGACAGATACGCAGTATTTT. It codes for CASSARQGTTDTQYF.

This rearrangement joins TRBV5-1 to TRBJ2-5; D is perhaps TRBD1 (5 bases). Germline CDR1 and CDR2: SGHRS and YFSETQ. CDR3 length: 14 amino acids. The V end lost 2 bases, the J end lost 0 bases, and 8 bases lay between the germline ends. CDR3 protein: CASSFRQHQETQYF. The CDR3 region has the DNA TGCGCCAGCAGCTTCAGACAGCACCAAGAGACCCAGTACTTC.

The gene calls are TRBV6-1 and TRBJ1-5; the match to TRBD1 covers 8 bases. After removal of 4 bases from V and 0 bases from J, the junction contained 11 bases not matched to a gene. CDR1 is MNHNS, CDR2 SASEGT, per germline. This CDR3 comprises 18 residues. Here the CDR3 reads CASSARTGPSFSNQPQHF. CDR3 in DNA: TGTGCCAGCAGTGCGAGGACAGGGCCTTCATTTAGCAATCAGCCCCAGCATTTT.

V and J are TRBV5-4 and TRBJ1-6, with 9 bases fitting TRBD1. Germline CDR1 SGHNT, CDR2 YYREEE (reference sequence). The CDR3 covers 14 residues. V gave up 5 bases and J gave up 7 bases; unmatched junction bases: 4. Here the CDR3 reads CASSSGQGNSPLHF. Written as DNA, the CDR3 is TGTGCCAGCAGTTCGGGACAGGGAAATTCACCCCTCCACTTT.

The J gene is TRBJ2-1, the V gene TRBV4-3, with 10 bases matching TRBD2. The V gene's germline CDR1 is LGHNA and CDR2 YSLEER. Trimming took 4 bases from V and 0 from J; bases not matched to a gene: 3. This CDR3 region has 16 residues. Here the CDR3 DNA reads TGCGCCAGCAGCCGGGCTAGCGGGGGCTCCTACAATGAGCAGTTCTTC. It codes for CASSRASGGSYNEQFF.